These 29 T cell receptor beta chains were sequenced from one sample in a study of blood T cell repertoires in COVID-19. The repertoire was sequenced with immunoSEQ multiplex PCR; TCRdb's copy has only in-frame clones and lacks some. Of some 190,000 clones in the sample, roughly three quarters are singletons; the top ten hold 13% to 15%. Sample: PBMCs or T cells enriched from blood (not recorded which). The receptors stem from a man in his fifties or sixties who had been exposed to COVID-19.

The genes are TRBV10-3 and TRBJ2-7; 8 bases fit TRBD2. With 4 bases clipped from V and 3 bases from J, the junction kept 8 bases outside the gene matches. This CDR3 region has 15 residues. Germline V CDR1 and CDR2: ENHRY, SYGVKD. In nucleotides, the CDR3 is TGTGCCATCAGTGCGCAACTAGCGGACCTCTACGAGCAGTACTTC. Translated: CAISAQLADLYEQYF.

The CDR3 DNA reads TGTGCCAGCAGCTTGGAGGGGGCAGGCGATTCACCCCTCCACTTT. As protein: CASSLEGAGDSPLHF. The rearrangement uses TRBV7-3 and TRBJ1-6; 7 nucleotides align to TRBD1. CDR1 is SGHTA, CDR2 FQGTGA, per germline. V lost 3 bases, J lost 8 bases, and 7 bases stayed unmatched. The CDR3 runs to 15 residues.

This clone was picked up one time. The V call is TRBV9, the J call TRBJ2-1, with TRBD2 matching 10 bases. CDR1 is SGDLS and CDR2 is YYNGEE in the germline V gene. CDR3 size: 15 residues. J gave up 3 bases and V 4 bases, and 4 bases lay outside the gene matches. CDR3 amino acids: CASSPTSGIYNEQFF. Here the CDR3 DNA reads TGTGCCAGCAGCCCTACTAGCGGGATCTACAATGAGCAGTTCTTC.

The CDR3 DNA is TGTGCCACCAGCAGAGACAGGCTCAATCAGCCCCAGCATTTT. It encodes CATSRDRLNQPQHF. The chain uses TRBV15 and TRBJ1-5; D not certain. The V end was cut by 0 bases, the J end by 3 bases, with 6 bases between. The CDR3 sequence is 14 residues long. Per the germline V gene, CDR1 is LNHNV and CDR2 is YYDKDF (reference sequence).

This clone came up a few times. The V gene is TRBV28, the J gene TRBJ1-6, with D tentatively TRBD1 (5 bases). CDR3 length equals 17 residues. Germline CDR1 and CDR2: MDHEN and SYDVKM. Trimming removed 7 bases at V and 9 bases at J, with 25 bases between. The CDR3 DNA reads TGTGCCAGCATCAACCCGGACGGGAGGGGTTTCGGTTCACCCCTCCACTTT. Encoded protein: CASINPDGRGFGSPLHF.

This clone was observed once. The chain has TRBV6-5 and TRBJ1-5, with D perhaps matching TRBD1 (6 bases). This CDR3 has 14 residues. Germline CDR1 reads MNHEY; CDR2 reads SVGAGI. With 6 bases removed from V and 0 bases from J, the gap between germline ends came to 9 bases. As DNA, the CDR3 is TGTGCCAGCAGCCAGGACAGTAGCAATCAGCCCCAGCATTTT. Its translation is CASSQDSSNQPQHF.

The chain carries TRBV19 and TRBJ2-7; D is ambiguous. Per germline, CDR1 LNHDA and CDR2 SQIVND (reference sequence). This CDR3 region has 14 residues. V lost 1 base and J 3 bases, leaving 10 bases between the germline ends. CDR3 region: CASSIGGWIYEQYF. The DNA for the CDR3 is TGTGCCAGTAGTATAGGAGGCTGGATCTACGAGCAGTACTTC.

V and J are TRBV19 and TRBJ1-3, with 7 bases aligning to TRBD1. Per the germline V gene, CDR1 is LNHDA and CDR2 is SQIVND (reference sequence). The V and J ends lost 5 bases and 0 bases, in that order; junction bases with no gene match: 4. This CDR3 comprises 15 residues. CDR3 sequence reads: CASSEDRYSGNTIYF. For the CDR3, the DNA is TGTGCCAGTAGTGAGGACAGGTACTCTGGAAACACCATATATTTT. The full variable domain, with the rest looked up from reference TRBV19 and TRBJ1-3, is DGGITQSPKYLFRKEGQNVTLSCEQNLNHDAMYWYRQDPGQGLRLIYYSQIVNDFQKGDIAEGYSVSREKKESFPLTVTSAQKNPTAFYLCASSEDRYSGNTIYFGEGSWLTVV.

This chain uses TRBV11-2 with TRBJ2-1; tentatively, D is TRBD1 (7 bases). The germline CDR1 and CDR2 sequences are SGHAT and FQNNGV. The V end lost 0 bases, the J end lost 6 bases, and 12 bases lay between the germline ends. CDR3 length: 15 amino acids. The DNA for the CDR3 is TGTGCCAGCAGCTTAGAGCACAGGGGAGGCAATGAGCAGTTCTTC. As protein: CASSLEHRGGNEQFF.

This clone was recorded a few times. The CDR3 DNA reads TGTGCCAGCAGCTTAGTGTCCGGCGGGAGGGCCTACAATGAGCAGTTCTTC. It specifies CASSLVSGGRAYNEQFF. The J gene is TRBJ2-1, the V gene TRBV7-6; 9 bases agree with TRBD2. V shed 1 base, J shed 2 bases, and the junction held 6 bases outside the gene matches. The length of the CDR3 is 17 residues. Germline V gene data show CDR1 as SGHVS and CDR2 as FNYEAQ.

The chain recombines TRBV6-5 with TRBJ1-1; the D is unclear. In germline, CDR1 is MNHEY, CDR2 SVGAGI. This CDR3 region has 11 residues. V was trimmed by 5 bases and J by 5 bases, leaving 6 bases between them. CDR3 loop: CASSRETEAFF. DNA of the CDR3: TGTGCCAGCAGTCGAGAGACTGAAGCTTTCTTT.

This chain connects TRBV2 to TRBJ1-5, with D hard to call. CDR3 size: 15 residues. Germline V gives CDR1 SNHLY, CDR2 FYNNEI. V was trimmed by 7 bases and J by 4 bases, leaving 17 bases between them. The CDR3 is CASTAADRGNQPQHF. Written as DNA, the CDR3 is TGTGCCAGCACCGCCGCGGACCGCGGGAATCAGCCCCAGCATTTT.

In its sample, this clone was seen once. The CDR3 bases are TGCAGTGCTAGTGGGGCGCGCGTTAGCACAGATACGCAGTATTTT. Translating it yields CSASGARVSTDTQYF. The rearrangement links TRBV20-1 to TRBJ2-3; the D gene is possibly TRBD1 (5 bases). The CDR3 is made up of 15 amino acids. The germline V gene encodes CDR1 DFQATT and CDR2 SNEGSKA (reference sequence). Trimming stripped 3 bases from V and 0 bases from J, with 13 bases between.

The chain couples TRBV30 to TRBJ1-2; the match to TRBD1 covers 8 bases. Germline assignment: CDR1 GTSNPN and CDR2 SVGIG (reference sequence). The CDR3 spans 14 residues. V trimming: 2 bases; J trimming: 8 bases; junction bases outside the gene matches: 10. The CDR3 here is CAWSRDRSSRGYTF. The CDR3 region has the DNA TGTGCCTGGAGTAGGGACAGGAGCAGCCGCGGCTACACCTTC.

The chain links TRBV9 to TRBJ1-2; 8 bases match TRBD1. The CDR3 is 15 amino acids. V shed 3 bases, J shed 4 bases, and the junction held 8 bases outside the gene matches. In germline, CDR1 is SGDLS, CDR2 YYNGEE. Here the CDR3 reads CASSAIRDRSYGYTF. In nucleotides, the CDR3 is TGTGCCAGCAGCGCCATCCGGGACAGGAGCTATGGCTACACCTTC. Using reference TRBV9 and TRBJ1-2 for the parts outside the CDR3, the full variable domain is DSGVTQTPKHLITATGQRVTLRCSPRSGDLSVYWYQQSLDQGLQFLIQYYNGEERAKGNILERFSAQQFPDLHSELNLSSLELGDSALYFCASSAIRDRSYGYTFGSGTRLTVV.

Written as DNA, the CDR3 is TGCAGCGTTGAAGAGATGACAGGGGGCACGTACGAGCAGTACTTC. This codes for CSVEEMTGGTYEQYF. The chain combines TRBV29-1 with TRBJ2-7; 10 bases align to TRBD1. Germline V gene lookup returns CDR1 SQVTM and CDR2 ANQGSEA. This CDR3 has 15 amino acids. The J segment lost 4 bases and the V segment lost 0 bases, leaving 6 bases of the junction unmatched.

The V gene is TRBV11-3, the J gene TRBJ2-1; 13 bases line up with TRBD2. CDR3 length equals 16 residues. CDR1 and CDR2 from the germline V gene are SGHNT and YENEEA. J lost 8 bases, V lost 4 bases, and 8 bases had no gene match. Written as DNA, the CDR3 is TGTGCCAGCAGCTCAACCGGGACTAGCGGGATGTATGAGCAGTTCTTC. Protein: CASSSTGTSGMYEQFF.

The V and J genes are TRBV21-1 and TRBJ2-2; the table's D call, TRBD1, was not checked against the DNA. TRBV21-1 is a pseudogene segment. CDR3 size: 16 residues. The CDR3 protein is CASSKRQGRHTGELFF. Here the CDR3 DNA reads TGTGCCAGCAGCAAACGACAGGGAAGACACACCGGGGAGCTGTTTTTT.

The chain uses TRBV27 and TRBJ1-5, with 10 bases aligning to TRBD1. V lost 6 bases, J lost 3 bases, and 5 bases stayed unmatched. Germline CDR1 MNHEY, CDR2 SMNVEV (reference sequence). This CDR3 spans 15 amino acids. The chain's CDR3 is CASSPGTGVNQPQHF. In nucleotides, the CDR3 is TGTGCCAGCAGCCCCGGGACAGGGGTCAATCAGCCCCAGCATTTT.

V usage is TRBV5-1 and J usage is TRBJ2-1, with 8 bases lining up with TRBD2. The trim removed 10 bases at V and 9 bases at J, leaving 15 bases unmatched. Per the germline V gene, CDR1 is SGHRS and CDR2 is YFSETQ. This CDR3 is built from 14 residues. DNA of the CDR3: TGCGCCTCCCTCGGAGCGGGAGTACAGGGTGAGCAGTTCTTC. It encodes CASLGAGVQGEQFF. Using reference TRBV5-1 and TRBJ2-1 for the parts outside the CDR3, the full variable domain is KAGVTQTPRYLIKTRGQQVTLSCSPISGHRSVSWYQQTPGQGLQFLFEYFSETQRNKGNFPGRFSGRQFSNSRSEMNVSTLELGDSALYLCASLGAGVQGEQFFGPGTRLTVL.

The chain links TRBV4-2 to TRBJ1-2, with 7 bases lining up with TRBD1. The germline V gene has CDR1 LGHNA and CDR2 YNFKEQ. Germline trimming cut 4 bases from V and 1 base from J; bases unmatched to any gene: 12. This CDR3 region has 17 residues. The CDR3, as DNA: TGTGCCAGCAGCCGACTTTCCGGGACAGAAATTAACTATGGCTACACCTTC. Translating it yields CASSRLSGTEINYGYTF.

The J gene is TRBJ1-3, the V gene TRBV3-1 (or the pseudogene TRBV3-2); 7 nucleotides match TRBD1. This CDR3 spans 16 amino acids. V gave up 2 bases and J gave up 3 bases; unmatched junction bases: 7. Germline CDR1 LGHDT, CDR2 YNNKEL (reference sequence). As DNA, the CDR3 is TGTGCCAGCAGCCAAAGGCGACAGGGCCGTGGAAACACCATATATTTT. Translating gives CASSQRRQGRGNTIYF.

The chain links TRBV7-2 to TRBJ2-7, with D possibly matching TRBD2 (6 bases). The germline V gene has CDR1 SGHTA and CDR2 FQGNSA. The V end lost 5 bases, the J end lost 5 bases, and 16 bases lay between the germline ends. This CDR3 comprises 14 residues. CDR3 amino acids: CASSPRGLFHEQYF. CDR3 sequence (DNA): TGTGCCAGCAGCCCCCGGGGGTTATTCCACGAGCAGTACTTC. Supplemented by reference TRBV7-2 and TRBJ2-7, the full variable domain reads GAGVSQSPSNKVTEKGKDVELRCDPISGHTALYWYRQSLGQGLEFLIYFQGNSAPDKSGLPSDRFSAERTGGSVSTLTIQRTQQEDSAVYLCASSPRGLFHEQYFGPGTRLTVT.

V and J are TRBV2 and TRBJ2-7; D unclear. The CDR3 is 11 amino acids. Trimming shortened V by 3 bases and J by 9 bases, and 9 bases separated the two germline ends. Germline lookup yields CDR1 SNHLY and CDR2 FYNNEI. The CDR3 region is CASSDFSVQYF. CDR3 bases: TGTGCCAGCAGTGACTTTTCGGTGCAGTACTTC. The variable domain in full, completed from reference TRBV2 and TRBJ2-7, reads EPEVTQTPSHQVTQMGQEVILRCVPISNHLYFYWYRQILGQKVEFLVSFYNNEISEKSEIFDDQFSVERPDGSNFTLKIRSTKLEDSAMYFCASSDFSVQYFGPGTRLTVT.

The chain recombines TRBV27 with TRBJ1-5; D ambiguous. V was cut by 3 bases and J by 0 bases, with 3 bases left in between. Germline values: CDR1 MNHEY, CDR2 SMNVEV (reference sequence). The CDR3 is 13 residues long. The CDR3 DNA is TGTGCCAGCAGTTTCCTTAGCAATCAGCCCCAGCATTTT. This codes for CASSFLSNQPQHF.

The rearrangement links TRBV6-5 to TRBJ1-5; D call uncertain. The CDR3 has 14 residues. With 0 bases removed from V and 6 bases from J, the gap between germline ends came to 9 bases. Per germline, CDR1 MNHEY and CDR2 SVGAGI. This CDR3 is CASSYSARGQPQHF. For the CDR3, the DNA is TGTGCCAGCAGTTACTCGGCCCGCGGTCAGCCCCAGCATTTT.

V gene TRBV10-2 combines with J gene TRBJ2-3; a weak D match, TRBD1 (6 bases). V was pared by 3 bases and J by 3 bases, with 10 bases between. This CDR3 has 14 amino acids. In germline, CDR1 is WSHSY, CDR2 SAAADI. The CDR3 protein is CASSDFDRTDTQYF. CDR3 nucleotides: TGCGCCAGCAGTGACTTTGACAGGACAGATACGCAGTATTTT.

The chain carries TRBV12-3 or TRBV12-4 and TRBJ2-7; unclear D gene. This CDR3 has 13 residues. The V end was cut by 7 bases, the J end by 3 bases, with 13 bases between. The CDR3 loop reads CASTPSAGYEQYF. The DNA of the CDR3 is TGTGCCAGCACCCCGTCTGCCGGCTACGAGCAGTACTTC.

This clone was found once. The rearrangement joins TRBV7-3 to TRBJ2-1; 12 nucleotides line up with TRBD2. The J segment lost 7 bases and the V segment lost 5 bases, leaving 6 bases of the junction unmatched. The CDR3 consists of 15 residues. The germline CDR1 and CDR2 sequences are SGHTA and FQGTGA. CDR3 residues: CASSPRLAGANEQFF. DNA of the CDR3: TGTGCCAGCAGCCCCCGACTAGCGGGAGCTAATGAGCAGTTCTTC.